This is a list of T cell receptor beta chains from one sample in a study of cytomegalovirus exposure and HLA in healthy donors. Profiling relied on immunoSEQ multiplex PCR, and the TCRdb table lists in-frame clones only, not all of them. The data hold approximately 100,000 clones, with 65% to 80% observed a single time. Material for sequencing was PBMCs. These receptors all stem from a middle-aged man in good health and CMV-seropositive. Each CDR3 is given with its conserved first and last residue. The D gene is left open where the match is weak. A row's size may be missing; if present it is once, few, many or a size class.

v_call	j_call	clone_size	d_call	cdr3_nt	cdr3_aa
TRBV27	TRBJ2-2	.	.	TGTGCCAGCAGTTTATTATTTGCAGGGAACCGGGAGCTGTTTTTT	CASSLLFAGNRELFF
TRBV7-2	TRBJ2-2	.	.	TGTGCCAGCAGCTTAGTAATAGGGGCGAACACCGGGGAGCTGTTTTTT	CASSLVIGANTGELFF
TRBV29-1	TRBJ2-7	.	.	TGCAGCGTTGTCCAGGGCATATACGAGCAGTACTTC	CSVVQGIYEQYF
TRBV15	TRBJ2-1	.	TRBD1	TGTGCCACCAGACCGGGACAGTACAATGAGCAGTTCTTC	CATRPGQYNEQFF
TRBV28	TRBJ1-5	.	.	TGTGCCAGCAGCTCTCCCGGGACACGATATAGCAATCAGCCCCAGCATTTT	CASSSPGTRYSNQPQHF
TRBV7-9	TRBJ2-1	.	TRBD1	TGTGCCAGCAGCCAGAGGTGGGGACAGGGGTACAATGAGCAGTTCTTC	CASSQRWGQGYNEQFF
TRBV27	TRBJ2-1	.	.	TGTGCCAGCAATTCCGCGGTAGGAGGGGTTAATGAGCAGTTCTTC	CASNSAVGGVNEQFF
TRBV5-6	TRBJ1-2	.	.	TGTGCCAGCAGCTCGACAGGCCCTTATGGCTACACCTTC	CASSSTGPYGYTF
TRBV5-8	TRBJ1-5	.	TRBD1	TGTGCCAGCAGCTTGGGATTGACAGGGAATCAGCCCCAGCATTTT	CASSLGLTGNQPQHF
TRBV19	TRBJ2-7	.	.	TGTGCCAGTAGCCCCAGCGGAGGAGGGTCCGAGCAGTACTTC	CASSPSGGGSEQYF
TRBV5-6	TRBJ2-1	once	.	TGTGCCAGCAGCCCATGGGGGGTTGGGGATTCCTACAATGAGCAGTTCTTC	CASSPWGVGDSYNEQFF
TRBV11-2	TRBJ2-7	few	TRBD2	TGTGCCAGCAGCTTCCATAGCGGGGACTCCTACGAGCAGTACTTC	CASSFHSGDSYEQYF
TRBV7-9	TRBJ1-2	.	TRBD1	TGTGCCAGCAGCCGTACAGGGGGCGATGGCTACACCTTC	CASSRTGGDGYTF
TRBV6-1	TRBJ2-7	once	TRBD1	TGTGCCAGCAGTGATCCGGGACAGCCCTCCTACGAGCAGTACTTC	CASSDPGQPSYEQYF
TRBV7-8	TRBJ1-2	few	TRBD1	TGTGCCAGCAGCTTTGAGGGGGCCCTTAACTATGGCTACACCTTC	CASSFEGALNYGYTF
TRBV19	TRBJ1-3	.	.	TGTGCCAGTATCGAGAGACGGAGCTCTGGAAACACCATATATTTT	CASIERRSSGNTIYF
TRBV5-1	TRBJ2-1	.	.	TGCGCCAGCAGCTTGGATCAGGTAACTGAGCAGTTCTTC	CASSLDQVTEQFF
TRBV4-1	TRBJ1-6	few	.	TGCGCCAGCAGCAACCTCCAGGGTTTGGGAAATTCACCCCTCCACTTT	CASSNLQGLGNSPLHF
TRBV5-1	TRBJ1-6	once	.	TGCGCCAGCAGCTTGGGAATTTCCCTATCACCCCTCCACTTT	CASSLGISLSPLHF
TRBV6-4	TRBJ2-7	.	TRBD1	TGTGCCACCAAGGCCCTCGACAGGGGTGGGGACGAGCAGTACTTC	CATKALDRGGDEQYF
TRBV18	TRBJ2-5	few	.	TGTGCCAGCTCCCGGTACCAAGAGACCCAGTACTTC	CASSRYQETQYF
TRBV19	TRBJ1-5	.	.	TGTGCCAGTCCGAGTCCAGGGAATAATCAGCCCCAGCATTTT	CASPSPGNNQPQHF
TRBV7-5	TRBJ1-6	few	.	TGTGCCAGAAGCTTGTACAGGGCGCATTCACCCCTCCACTTT	CARSLYRAHSPLHF
TRBV5-6	TRBJ1-6	many	TRBD1	TGTGCCAGCAGCTTGGCCATGGGACAGGGTTATTCACCCCTCCACTTT	CASSLAMGQGYSPLHF
TRBV4-1	TRBJ2-7	.	TRBD1	TGCGCCAGCAGCCAAAGCCAGGGACAGGGGGCCTACGAGCAGTACTTC	CASSQSQGQGAYEQYF
TRBV4-3	TRBJ1-4	once	.	TGCGCCAGCGCCCCAAGTTATAGCGCAACTAATGAAAAACTGTTTTTT	CASAPSYSATNEKLFF
TRBV19	TRBJ1-5	.	TRBD1	TGTGCCAGTAGTATAGCTCCGGGACAGGGCAATAATGGCAATCAGCCCCAGCATTTT	CASSIAPGQGNNGNQPQHF
TRBV27	TRBJ1-2	.	TRBD1	TGTGCCACCAGAGGGACAGGGAGTTATGGCTACACCTTC	CATRGTGSYGYTF
TRBV2	TRBJ1-2	.	.	TGTGCCAGCAGTGAACAGGGGAAGTGGGGCTACACCTTC	CASSEQGKWGYTF
TRBV19	TRBJ2-3	.	.	TGTGCCAGTGGCGACTTCAGCACAGATACGCAGTATTTT	CASGDFSTDTQYF
TRBV7-9	TRBJ2-2	.	.	TGTGCCAGCAGTTCGGGGGTGAACGGGGAGCTGTTTTTT	CASSSGVNGELFF
TRBV15	TRBJ2-7	.	TRBD1	TGTGCCACCAGCAGAGAAGGGCAGGGGGCGTCCTACGAGCAGTACTTC	CATSREGQGASYEQYF
TRBV2	TRBJ1-4	.	TRBD1	TGTGCCAGCATGGGACAGGGAGGGGATGAAAAACTGTTTTTT	CASMGQGGDEKLFF
TRBV5-5	TRBJ1-1	.	TRBD1	TGTGCCAGCAGCCCGAACAGGGGGGGGAACACTGAAGCTTTCTTT	CASSPNRGGNTEAFF
TRBV5-1	TRBJ2-2	.	.	TGCGCCAGCAGCCGCGGGACCCATGACACCGGGGAGCTGTTTTTT	CASSRGTHDTGELFF
TRBV7-6	TRBJ2-7	.	.	TGTGCCAGCAGCTTTCAATCCGGTGATACCTACGAGCAGTACTTC	CASSFQSGDTYEQYF
TRBV6-1	TRBJ2-1	once	TRBD1	TGTGCCAGCAGACCGGGACAGGGTTTCTACAATGAGCAGTTCTTC	CASRPGQGFYNEQFF
TRBV2	TRBJ2-1	.	TRBD2	TGTGCCAGCAGTGATGGGGGCCGGAGCGGGGGGGGGAATGAGCAGTTCTTC	CASSDGGRSGGGNEQFF
TRBV18	TRBJ1-6	.	.	TGTGCCAGCTCACCTCAGGGTAGACAGATGAATTCACCCCTCCACTTT	CASSPQGRQMNSPLHF
TRBV7-3	TRBJ2-1	.	.	TGTGCCAGCAGCTTTGAGGGAACTACCTACAATGAGCAGTTCTTC	CASSFEGTTYNEQFF
TRBV28	TRBJ2-7	.	.	TGTGCCAGCAAGGAGGGGACGAACCACGAGCAGTACTTC	CASKEGTNHEQYF
TRBV19	TRBJ1-1	.	.	TGTGCCAGTAGTTCAGGGGTAGGGACTGAAGCTTTCTTT	CASSSGVGTEAFF
TRBV2	TRBJ2-1	.	.	TGTGCCAGCAGTGGGACTGTTTTATACAATGAGCAGTTCTTC	CASSGTVLYNEQFF
TRBV4-3	TRBJ1-4	few	TRBD1	TGCGCCAGCAGCCAAGATCCGACGACAGGGGCTAATGAAAAACTGTTTTTT	CASSQDPTTGANEKLFF
TRBV7-9	TRBJ2-1	.	TRBD2	TGTGCCAGCATATCGGATAGCGGGGGAAACAATGAGCAGTTCTTC	CASISDSGGNNEQFF
TRBV5-8	TRBJ1-1	once	.	TGTGCCAGCAGCTTGATATACTTTTCCTCTGAAGCTTTCTTT	CASSLIYFSSEAFF
TRBV2	TRBJ2-6	.	.	TGTGCCAGCAGAAGAACCATCAGGGTTACGTCCTCTGGGGCCAACGTCCTGACTTTC	CASRRTIRVTSSGANVLTF
TRBV7-8	TRBJ1-4	.	.	TGTGCCAGCAGCTTATCAACGGGAGCAACTAATGAAAAACTGTTTTTT	CASSLSTGATNEKLFF
TRBV5-4	TRBJ1-1	few	TRBD1	TGTGCCAGCAGCGGAACAGGGGCCAGAGCTGAAGCTTTCTTT	CASSGTGARAEAFF
TRBV4-1	TRBJ2-7	.	TRBD1	TGCGCCAGCAGCCAAGGAACCGGGACAGGAGGCTCCTACGAGCAGTACTTC	CASSQGTGTGGSYEQYF
TRBV4-3	TRBJ1-1	few	TRBD1	TGCGCCAGCAGCCGAACACGGACAGGGTGGGACACTGAAGCTTTCTTT	CASSRTRTGWDTEAFF
TRBV6-5	TRBJ2-2	.	TRBD1	TGTGCCAGCAGGAGACAGGGGAACACCGGGGAGCTGTTTTTT	CASRRQGNTGELFF
TRBV20-1	TRBJ2-7	.	.	TGCAGTCTGAAGCAATCCTACGAGCAGTACTTC	CSLKQSYEQYF
TRBV6-6	TRBJ1-1	.	TRBD1	TGTGCCAGCAGCGGGACAGCCCCTGAAGCTTTCTTT	CASSGTAPEAFF
TRBV21-1	TRBJ2-7	.	.	TGTGCCAGCAGAAGGTCCGGGACTAGCGGGGAATTAAGCTCCTACGAGCAGTACTTC	CASRRSGTSGELSSYEQYF
TRBV2	TRBJ2-3	.	TRBD2	TGTGCCAGCAGTGATGCCGAACTAGCGGTCACAGATACGCAGTATTTT	CASSDAELAVTDTQYF